This TCR beta chain was documented in a study of blood T cell repertoires in COVID-19. In the source study's methods: From reference gene primer amplification, estimates of nucleated cell counts were derived. Sequencing was performed with immunoSEQ multiplex PCR; in TCRdb, only in-frame clones are kept and a portion is missing. V, J and clone size are taken as reported in that table, and D and trimming were inferred from the DNA itself. Of around 50,000 clones in the sample, around 86% are singletons; the top ten hold less than 3%. This clone was detected a few times. CDR1 and CDR2 (germline): SGHRS, YFSETQ. CDR3 length: 12 amino acids. V lost 4 bases, J lost 10 bases, and 3 bases stayed unmatched.

This chain connects TRBV5-1 to TRBJ1-2; 11 bases match TRBD1. This clonotype was obtained from a woman of 80 years or more with acute or convalescent COVID-19. Sequenced material: peripheral blood. The CDR3 spells CASSGDRGVYTF. The DNA of the CDR3 is TGCGCCAGCAGCGGGGACAGGGGGGTCTACACCTTC.